This T cell receptor (beta chain) comes out of a study of blood T cell repertoires in COVID-19 (dated by TCRdb to about 2020). At the level of the whole study: The collaborator samples originated in the United States, Italy and Spain and spanned the acute and convalescent phases of COVID-19. The sample metadata nearly always contained a de-identified subject ID, COVID-19 status, age in years and sex. Where HLA class I and class II types were available, the types were taken from metadata supplied by the sample provider, not from assay-based typing. Deeply sampled blood TCRbeta repertoires from subjects exposed to, actively infected with, or recovered from COVID-19 were included in the dataset. The material from the prospective study consisted of cDNA or gDNA derived from T cells, B-cell-depleted T cells, or PBMCs. Samples came from the ongoing ImmuneRACE study (first 160 participants) plus 1,254 subjects from 6 global collaborators. A freely available public database, intended as a resource for researchers studying the immune response to SARS-CoV-2, is where the repertoires were released. Results the study describes overall, beyond this receptor: How much clinical and demographic metadata was included differed by source and by participant, and the metadata was provided uncurated.

As concerns this clone: What antigen it recognizes has not been identified. There are no base qualities to consult, and no much larger clone falls within one base.

Each collaborating institution followed its own protocols to collect whole blood in K2EDTA tubes. For TCRbeta analysis, collaborator samples were shipped as frozen whole blood, as isolated PBMCs, or as DNA extracted from either sample type. Unmatched junction bases come to 15, with V trimmed by 3 bases and J by 2 bases. Via the germline V gene, CDR1 is KGHDR and CDR2 SFDVKD. Its CDR3 holds 18 amino acids, cysteine through phenylalanine. Only the CDR3 region is kept as DNA, spanning 54 bases read in frame from base 1. TCRbeta CDR3 regions were amplified from genomic DNA using the immunoSEQ Assay, a bias-controlled multiplex PCR. The authors' pipeline ran thus. The number of nucleated cells in each sample was estimated by amplification of reference gene primers within the assay. Sequence reads were collapsed and filtered to measure the absolute abundance of every unique TCRbeta CDR3 rearrangement. For each sample, productive Simpson clonality was calculated by taking the square root of Simpson's diversity index across productive rearrangements. TCRdb retrieved this table from immuneACCESS and kept in-frame rearrangements only. Not all clones are present; in checked studies, unresolved V genes account for under half, and no reason is known for the remainder. That table furnishes V, J and clone size, whereas the DNA furnished D and trimming. The sample data list about 150,000 clones, and 75% to 90% of these were observed just once. The top ten hold less than 4% of the sample.

This clonotype was sampled from an older woman with active COVID-19. The specimen was peripheral blood. Here the chain combines TRBV24-1 and TRBJ2-7, and 7 junction bases match TRBD2. The DNA reads as follows: TGTGCCACCAGTGATCCAACGCGGGGGTGCCGATACACCTACGAGCAGTACTTC. Translated, this is CATSDPTRGCRYTYEQYF.